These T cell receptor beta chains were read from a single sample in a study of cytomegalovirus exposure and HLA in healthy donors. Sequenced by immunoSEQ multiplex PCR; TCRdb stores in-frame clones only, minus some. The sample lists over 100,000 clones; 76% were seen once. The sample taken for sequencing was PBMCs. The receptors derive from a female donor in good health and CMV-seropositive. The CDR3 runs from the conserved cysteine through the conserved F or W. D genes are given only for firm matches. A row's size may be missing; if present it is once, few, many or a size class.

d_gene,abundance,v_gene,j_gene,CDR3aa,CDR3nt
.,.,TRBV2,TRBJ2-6,CASSEVFAGSGANVLTF,TGTGCCAGCAGTGAAGTCTTTGCGGGCTCTGGGGCCAACGTCCTGACTTTC
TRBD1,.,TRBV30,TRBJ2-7,CAWTGQGYEQYF,TGTGCCTGGACGGGACAGGGCTACGAGCAGTACTTC
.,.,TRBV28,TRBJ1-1,CASSLRTEAFF,TGTGCCAGCAGTTTACGGACTGAGGCTTTCTTT
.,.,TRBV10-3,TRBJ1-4,CATGTGIEGNEKLFF,TGTGCCACAGGAACAGGGATCGAGGGGAACGAAAAACTGTTTTTT
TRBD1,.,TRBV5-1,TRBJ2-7,CASSLGQGESAQYF,TGCGCCAGCAGCCTCGGACAGGGTGAATCTGCGCAGTACTTC
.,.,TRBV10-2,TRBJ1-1,CASSNQGLNTEAFF,TGCGCCAGCAGTAATCAGGGGCTGAACACTGAAGCTTTCTTT
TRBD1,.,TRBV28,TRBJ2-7,CASSTPGQGLPYEQYF,TGTGCCAGCAGTACTCCGGGACAGGGGTTACCCTACGAGCAGTACTTC
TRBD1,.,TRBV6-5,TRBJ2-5,CASSDRVQTQYF,TGTGCCAGCAGTGACAGGGTCCAGACCCAGTACTTC
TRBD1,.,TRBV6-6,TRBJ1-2,CASTPTGNYGYTF,TGTGCCAGCACTCCGACAGGGAACTATGGCTACACCTTC
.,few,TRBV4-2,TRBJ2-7,CASSQDAGARPEQYF,TGTGCCAGCAGCCAAGATGCGGGGGCGAGGCCCGAGCAGTACTTC
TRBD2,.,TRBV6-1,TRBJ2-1,CASSESSGGILYNEQFF,TGTGCCAGCAGTGAGAGTAGCGGGGGTATTCTCTACAATGAGCAGTTCTTC
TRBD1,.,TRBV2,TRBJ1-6,CASSELPQGAGSPLHF,TGTGCCAGCAGTGAATTGCCACAGGGGGCCGGTTCACCCCTCCACTTT
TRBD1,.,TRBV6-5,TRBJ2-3,CASRRTGGTDTQYF,TGTGCCAGCAGGAGGACAGGGGGCACAGATACGCAGTATTTT
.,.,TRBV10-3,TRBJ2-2,CAISEHSTGELFF,TGTGCCATCAGTGAGCACTCAACCGGGGAGCTGTTTTTT
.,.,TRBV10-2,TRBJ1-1,CASTEVDTEAFF,TGCGCCAGCACGGAGGTGGACACTGAAGCTTTCTTT
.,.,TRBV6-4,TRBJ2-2,CASSDRQNTGELFF,TGTGCCAGCAGTGACCGACAGAACACCGGGGAGCTGTTTTTT
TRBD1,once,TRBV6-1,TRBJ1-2,CASSKGTGAASGLYTF,TGTGCCAGCAGTAAAGGGACAGGGGCCGCTTCGGGCCTTTACACCTTC
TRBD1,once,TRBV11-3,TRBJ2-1,CASSADRGYEQFF,TGTGCCAGCAGCGCCGACAGGGGCTATGAGCAGTTCTTC
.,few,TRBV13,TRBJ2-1,CASSLVRHNNEQFF,TGTGCCAGCAGCTTAGTCAGACATAACAATGAGCAGTTCTTC
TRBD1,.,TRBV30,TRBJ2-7,CAWSDGTAYEQYF,TGTGCCTGGAGCGACGGGACAGCCTACGAGCAGTACTTC
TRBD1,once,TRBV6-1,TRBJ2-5,CASSEGGGTGGKEQYF,TGTGCCAGCAGTGAAGGAGGTGGGACAGGGGGCAAAGAGCAGTACTTC
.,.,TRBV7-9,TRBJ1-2,CASSYNRDYGYTF,TGTGCCAGCAGCTATAACAGGGACTATGGCTACACCTTC
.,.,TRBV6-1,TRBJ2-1,CATDLETYNEQFF,TGTGCCACAGATCTAGAAACCTACAATGAGCAGTTCTTC
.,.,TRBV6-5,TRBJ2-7,CASLDTSSYEQYF,TGTGCCAGTCTGGACACGAGCTCCTACGAGCAGTACTTC
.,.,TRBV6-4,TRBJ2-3,CASRERGTDTQYF,TGTGCCAGCAGAGAGCGGGGCACAGATACGCAGTATTTT
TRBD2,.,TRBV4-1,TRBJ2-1,CASSRTSGGAPEQFF,TGCGCCAGCAGCCGAACTAGCGGGGGGGCCCCTGAGCAGTTCTTC
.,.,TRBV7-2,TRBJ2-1,CASRQLTYNEQFF,TGTGCCAGCAGGCAACTTACGTACAATGAGCAGTTCTTC
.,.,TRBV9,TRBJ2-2,CASSVAVGANTGELFF,TGTGCCAGCAGCGTAGCTGTAGGGGCTAACACCGGGGAGCTGTTTTTT
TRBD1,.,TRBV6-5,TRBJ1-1,CASTRTGRSYTEAFF,TGTGCCAGCACCCGGACAGGGAGGTCGTACACTGAAGCTTTCTTT
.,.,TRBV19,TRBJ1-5,CASSIGGGGNQPQHF,TGTGCCAGTAGTATAGGGGGAGGGGGCAATCAGCCCCAGCATTTT
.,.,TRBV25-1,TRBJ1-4,CASSELGDTTNEKLFF,TGTGCCAGCAGTGAATTGGGAGACACAACTAATGAAAAACTGTTTTTT
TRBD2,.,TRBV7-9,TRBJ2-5,CASSLGGGETQYF,TGTGCCAGCAGCTTAGGGGGGGGAGAGACCCAGTACTTC
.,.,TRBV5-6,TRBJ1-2,CASSFDRHFYGYTF,TGTGCCAGCAGCTTCGACAGACACTTCTATGGCTACACCTTC
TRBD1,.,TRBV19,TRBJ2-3,CASSIRTGGPDTQYF,TGTGCCAGTAGTATAAGGACAGGGGGTCCAGATACGCAGTATTTT
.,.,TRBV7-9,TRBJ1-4,CASSFPGLGEGEKLFF,TGTGCCAGCAGCTTCCCGGGACTGGGGGAGGGTGAAAAACTGTTTTTT